This passage covers 16 T cell receptor beta chains from one sample sequenced in a study of blood T cell repertoires in COVID-19. The assay was immunoSEQ multiplex PCR, and TCRdb's table has in-frame clones only and misses some. The sample includes 150,000 to 180,000 clones, roughly 82% of them seen just once. Material for sequencing was peripheral blood. The receptors shown here come from a woman in her forties or fifties with acute or convalescent COVID-19.

The V call is TRBV6-5, the J call TRBJ1-2; no clear D gene. The V end was cut by 6 bases, the J end by 2 bases, with 16 bases between. Germline V gene sequence: CDR1 MNHEY, CDR2 SVGAGI. The CDR3 is 15 amino acids. CDR3 region: CASRISGGRNYGYTF. The CDR3 nucleotides read TGTGCCAGCAGGATATCGGGAGGGAGAAACTATGGCTACACCTTC.

The chain uses TRBV5-1 and TRBJ2-5; 8 nucleotides agree with TRBD1. This CDR3 region has 14 residues. Germline CDR1 reads SGHRS; CDR2 reads YFSETQ. Germline trimming cut 4 bases from V and 5 bases from J; bases unmatched to any gene: 7. The CDR3 coding sequence is TGCGCCAGCAGCCCTCAGGGGGCCGGGGAGACCCAGTACTTC. It specifies CASSPQGAGETQYF.

The rearrangement uses TRBV27 and TRBJ2-1, with a possible D match to TRBD1 (5 bases). The germline V and J ends were trimmed by 0 bases and 12 bases, with 12 bases remaining between them. The germline V gene encodes CDR1 MNHEY and CDR2 SMNVEV (reference sequence). This CDR3 spans 13 amino acids. This chain's CDR3 is CASSLSQPGRQFF. The CDR3 DNA follows: TGTGCCAGCAGTTTATCCCAGCCAGGGCGGCAGTTCTTC.

The J gene is TRBJ2-1, the V gene TRBV7-8, with 11 bases identical to TRBD2. Germline assignment: CDR1 SGHVS and CDR2 FQNEAQ. J lost 4 bases, V lost 4 bases, and 6 bases had no gene match. There are 16 residues in the CDR3. In DNA form, the CDR3 reads TGTGCCAGCAGCTCGACACTAGCGGGGGATTACAATGAGCAGTTCTTC. This translates into CASSSTLAGDYNEQFF. The full variable domain, its missing parts supplied by reference TRBV7-8 and TRBJ2-1, is GAGVSQSPRYKVAKRGQDVALRCDPISGHVSLFWYQQALGQGPEFLTYFQNEAQLDKSGLPSDRFFAERPEGSVSTLKIQRTQQEDSAVYLCASSSTLAGDYNEQFFGPGTRLTVL.

This rearrangement joins TRBV10-3 to TRBJ1-6; a weak D match, TRBD1 (6 bases). The CDR3 totals 14 residues. Germline CDR1 reads ENHRY; CDR2 reads SYGVKD. V dropped 6 bases and J dropped 9 bases, with 15 bases sitting between them. The CDR3 DNA reads TGTGCCATCAGCTCAGCCCAGGGGACTTCACCCCTCCACTTT. Its protein product is CAISSAQGTSPLHF.

The CDR3 spells CASSLDLTGIGNTIYF. The CDR3 DNA is TGCGCCAGCAGCTTGGACCTAACAGGGATTGGAAACACCATATATTTT. The rearrangement links TRBV5-1 to TRBJ1-3, with D perhaps TRBD1 (6 bases). The CDR3 is 16 residues long. V shed 0 bases and J shed 3 bases, with 13 bases lying between them. Per germline, CDR1 SGHRS and CDR2 YFSETQ.

This rearrangement joins TRBV5-1 to TRBJ1-4, with D perhaps TRBD1 (5 bases). Germline CDR1 is SGHRS and CDR2 is YFSETQ. V was clipped by 3 bases and J by 3 bases, with 12 bases between them. CDR3 length equals 15 residues. DNA for the CDR3: TGCGCCAGCAGCTCAATGACAGTTTCTAATGAAAAACTGTTTTTT. Encoded protein: CASSSMTVSNEKLFF.

The chain joins TRBV29-1 to TRBJ2-7, with TRBD1 identical over 7 bases. CDR1 and CDR2 from the germline V gene are SQVTM and ANQGSEA. This CDR3 has 13 amino acids. J lost 2 bases, V lost 6 bases, and 7 bases had no gene match. The CDR3 protein is CSVGTVNTYEQYF. Written as DNA, the CDR3 is TGCAGCGTGGGGACAGTGAACACCTACGAGCAGTACTTC.

The V gene is TRBV14, the J gene TRBJ2-7, with TRBD1 matching 12 bases. The germline V gene has CDR1 SGHDN and CDR2 FVKESK. V shed 4 bases and J 4 bases; nucleotides not matched to a gene: 5. This CDR3 has 15 residues. The CDR3 protein is CASSPGQGALYEQYF. The CDR3, as DNA: TGTGCCAGCAGCCCGGGACAGGGGGCTTTGTACGAGCAGTACTTC.

The V gene is TRBV6-1, the J gene TRBJ1-5, with TRBD1 matching 8 bases. CDR1 MNHNS and CDR2 SASEGT come from the germline V gene. V was pared by 10 bases and J by 2 bases, with 4 bases of the junction left unmatched. CDR3 length: 13 residues. The CDR3 reads CATTGDGNQPQHF. The CDR3 DNA is TGTGCCACGACAGGGGACGGCAATCAGCCCCAGCATTTT.

V is TRBV29-1 and J is TRBJ2-1; 8 nucleotides align to TRBD2. Per germline, CDR1 SQVTM and CDR2 ANQGSEA. The CDR3 covers 14 residues. The ends lost 5 bases at V and 2 bases at J; junction bases unmatched: 5. This CDR3 is CSVIVAGTYNEQFF. For the CDR3, the DNA is TGCAGCGTTATAGTAGCGGGGACCTACAATGAGCAGTTCTTC.

This chain connects TRBV3-1 (or the pseudogene TRBV3-2) to TRBJ2-2, with TRBD1 as a possible D gene (6 bases). V gave up 4 bases and J gave up 0 bases, with 12 bases separating them. In germline, CDR1 is LGHDT, CDR2 YNNKEL (reference sequence). CDR3 length: 16 amino acids. In nucleotides, the CDR3 is TGTGCCAGCAGCCTAAGGACAGCCTCGAACACCGGGGAGCTGTTTTTT. Translation gives CASSLRTASNTGELFF.

This chain joins TRBV6-2 or TRBV6-3 and TRBJ1-2; D not certain. The CDR3 has 16 residues. V lost 2 bases, J lost 5 bases, and 18 bases lay in between. Germline V gene lookup returns CDR1 MNHEY and CDR2 SVGEGT. In DNA form, the CDR3 reads TGTGCCAGCAGTTACCGGAGGCAGATCGAGCCGTATGGCTACACCTTC. This translates into CASSYRRQIEPYGYTF.

The V and J genes are TRBV7-2 and TRBJ1-6; TRBD1 agrees at 9 bases. V trimming: 4 bases; J trimming: 10 bases; junction bases outside the gene matches: 2. The CDR3 is 13 residues long. Germline CDR1 reads SGHTA; CDR2 reads FQGNSA. CDR3 sequence: CASSYTGGSPLHF. Here the CDR3 DNA reads TGTGCCAGCAGCTACACAGGGGGCTCACCCCTCCACTTT. The full variable domain, with the rest looked up from reference TRBV7-2 and TRBJ1-6, is GAGVSQSPSNKVTEKGKDVELRCDPISGHTALYWYRQSLGQGLEFLIYFQGNSAPDKSGLPSDRFSAERTGGSVSTLTIQRTQQEDSAVYLCASSYTGGSPLHFGNGTRLTVT.

DNA for the CDR3: TGCGCCAGCAGCTTGCTCCGTGGGCCAACCGGGGAGCTGTTTTTT. Translated, it gives CASSLLRGPTGELFF. The chain is built from TRBV5-1 and TRBJ2-2; D is unresolved. The germline CDR1 and CDR2 sequences are SGHRS and YFSETQ. The CDR3 sequence is 15 residues long. Trimming stripped 1 base from V and 5 bases from J, with 12 bases between.

The chain employs TRBV27 and TRBJ1-2; 8 bases map to TRBD1. The CDR3 covers 13 residues. CDR1 MNHEY and CDR2 SMNVEV come from the germline V gene (reference sequence). V shed 2 bases and J 8 bases; nucleotides not matched to a gene: 4. CDR3 DNA: TGTGCCAGCAGTTTAGGTGCAGGGGGCGGCTACACCTTC. This translates into CASSLGAGGGYTF.